This T cell receptor beta chain is from a study of graft-versus-host responses after intestinal transplantation. For the study at large: Among the recipients, transplants were multivisceral, liver-intestinal, or isolated intestinal. Among the recipients, all got anti-thymocyte globulin induction and then tacrolimus and steroids for roughly three years. The study's findings and limits: Among circulating GvH clones, peak levels were associated with early post-transplant declines in HvG clones. Investigators detected GvH clones in recipient marrow, with some emerging earlier in ileum or blood.

Graft material was processed, releasing intraepithelial and lamina propria lymphocytes. Comments on this clone: Antigen: not known.

Profiling relied on immunoSEQ multiplex PCR, and the TCRdb table lists in-frame clones only, not all of them. Of 29,000 or so clones in the sample, 80% are singletons; the top ten hold approximately 2.8%. The length of the CDR3 is 14 residues. Trimming removed 4 bases at V and 2 bases at J, with 12 bases between. Germline CDR1 is LGHNA and CDR2 is YNFKEQ. The J gene is TRBJ2-7, the V gene TRBV4-2; the D gene is possibly TRBD2 (6 bases). The starting material was ileum tissue, obtained 98 days after intestinal transplantation. The source of this sequence is a human patient who received an intestinal transplant, so some T cells may come from the graft donor. The CDR3 nucleotides read TGTGCCAGCAGCCTTTTCGGGGGAGCCTACGAGCAGTACTTC. Translating it yields CASSLFGGAYEQYF.